The 18 T cell receptor beta chains reported below all come from one sample, sequenced in a study of brain T cells in children with intractable seizures. The method was immunoSEQ multiplex PCR; TCRdb's version includes in-frame clones alone and lacks a portion of them. This table holds some 80,000 clones, around 91% found once. Source: peripheral blood, taken at surgery. These receptors originate from a girl under 10 years old with Rasmussen encephalitis and intractable seizures.

This chain uses TRBV25-1 with TRBJ2-3; D not resolved. V lost 2 bases, J lost 0 bases, and 12 bases lay in between. The CDR3 totals 16 residues. Germline V gene data show CDR1 as MGHDK and CDR2 as SYGVNS. CDR3 amino acids: CASSEKVGWSTDTQYF. The CDR3 DNA follows: TGTGCCAGCAGTGAAAAGGTTGGCTGGAGCACAGATACGCAGTATTTT.

CDR3 protein: CASSLQTANHSGANVLTF. In DNA, the CDR3 is TGTGCCAGCAGCCTACAGACAGCCAACCATTCTGGGGCCAACGTCCTGACTTTC. The chain recombines TRBV21-1 with TRBJ2-6; TRBD1 was called by the table and not checked on the DNA. TRBV21-1 is classified as a pseudogene. The CDR3 sequence is 18 residues long.

This chain uses TRBV9 with TRBJ2-7, with 11 bases that match TRBD2. The CDR3 is 16 residues long. Germline loops: CDR1 SGDLS, CDR2 YYNGEE. V was pared by 0 bases and J by 6 bases, with 8 bases of the junction left unmatched. CDR3 loop: CASSVATSGSIAEQYF. In DNA form, the CDR3 reads TGTGCCAGCAGCGTAGCTACTAGCGGGAGTATAGCCGAGCAGTACTTC.

This chain links TRBV19 with TRBJ1-3; tentative D call: TRBD1 (5 bases). The CDR3 contains 17 residues. Germline CDR1 is LNHDA and CDR2 is SQIVND (reference sequence). Trimming took 5 bases from V and 2 from J, leaving 19 bases between them. In DNA form, the CDR3 reads TGTGCCAGTAGTCTCGCCAGACCATTGACAGCTGGAAACACCATATATTTT. It yields the protein CASSLARPLTAGNTIYF.

The V gene is TRBV4-1, the J gene TRBJ1-1; no clear D gene. The germline V and J ends were trimmed by 0 bases and 1 base, with 6 bases remaining between them. Germline CDR1 and CDR2: MGHRA and YSYEKL. The CDR3 is 14 residues long. The CDR3 DNA reads TGCGCCAGCAGCCAAGATCGCACGAACACTGAAGCTTTCTTT. Encoded protein: CASSQDRTNTEAFF.

This clone was observed a single time. The chain links TRBV5-1 to TRBJ2-2; no clear D gene. The CDR3 is made up of 16 amino acids. Germline CDR1 reads SGHRS; CDR2 reads YFSETQ. V was trimmed by 2 bases and J by 0 bases, leaving 11 bases between them. As DNA, the CDR3 is TGCGCCAGCAGCTTAACCGGGCTGGCGAACACCGGGGAGCTGTTTTTT. Translating gives CASSLTGLANTGELFF.

The V call is TRBV6-4, the J call TRBJ2-7; D unclear. Germline CDR1 is MRHNA and CDR2 is SNTAGT. V lost 2 bases and J 2 bases, leaving 16 bases between the germline ends. This CDR3 is built from 16 residues. CDR3 coding DNA: TGTGCCAGCAGTGACCCCCAGGACGCGGTTGCCTACGAGCAGTACTTC. This translates into CASSDPQDAVAYEQYF.

V is TRBV11-1 and J is TRBJ2-7, with D tentatively TRBD1 or TRBD2 (5 bases each). This CDR3 has 13 residues. V was pared by 3 bases and J by 7 bases, with 13 bases between. CDR1 and CDR2 (germline): SGHAT, FQDESV (reference sequence). The CDR3 DNA sequence: TGTGCCAGCAGCTTTCCTGGGACGGTTGAGCAGTACTTC. Encoded protein: CASSFPGTVEQYF.

The chain joins TRBV11-2 to TRBJ1-2; maybe TRBD1 (6 bases). Germline loops: CDR1 SGHAT, CDR2 FQNNGV. Trimming stripped 4 bases from V and 5 bases from J, with 8 bases between. The CDR3 is 12 residues long. CDR3 coding DNA: TGTGCCAGCAGCTACCAGGGGTATGGCTACACCTTC. Translating gives CASSYQGYGYTF.

This clone appeared a single time. The CDR3 DNA sequence: TGCAGTGCTAGAGCCCTCAGGGAGCAGTTCTTC. Its translation: CSARALREQFF. The chain uses TRBV20-1 and TRBJ2-1; D is unresolved. V was shortened by 1 base and J by 10 bases, with 8 bases between the two germline ends. This CDR3 has 11 residues. Germline V gene data show CDR1 as DFQATT and CDR2 as SNEGSKA (reference sequence).

The gene calls are TRBV5-5 and TRBJ2-7; 7 nucleotides align to TRBD1. Per the germline V gene, CDR1 is SGHKS and CDR2 is YYEKEE (reference sequence). The length of the CDR3 is 13 residues. V gave up 0 bases and J gave up 6 bases; unmatched junction bases: 3. The CDR3 DNA reads as TGTGCCAGCAGCTTGGTACAGGGGTTCGAGCAGTACTTC. Amino acids: CASSLVQGFEQYF.

The V and J genes are TRBV27 and TRBJ2-1; D gene ambiguous. Trimming took off 6 bases at V and 3 bases at J, with 9 bases between the two ends. The CDR3 is 13 amino acids. Germline-derived CDR1 and CDR2 are MNHEY and SMNVEV (reference sequence). The CDR3 bases are TGTGCCAGCAGACCCCTAGGCTACAATGAGCAGTTCTTC. Translation gives CASRPLGYNEQFF.

This clone was recorded once. The genes are TRBV12-5 and TRBJ2-7, with 7 positions matching TRBD2. Germline CDR1 LGHNT, CDR2 FRNRAP. The CDR3 is 13 amino acids. CDR3 DNA sequence: TGTGCCTCGAAGGCTAGCGGCTCCTACGAGCAGTACTTC. Its protein is CASKASGSYEQYF.

The chain couples TRBV25-1 to TRBJ2-3; D perhaps matches TRBD2 (5 bases). The V and J ends lost 4 bases and 5 bases respectively, with 16 bases between them. CDR1 MGHDK and CDR2 SYGVNS come from the germline V gene. CDR3 length: 15 residues. The chain's CDR3 is CASSGTRATRDTQYF. The CDR3 DNA is TGTGCCAGCAGTGGTACTAGGGCCACCAGAGATACGCAGTATTTT.

This chain joins TRBV29-1 and TRBJ1-1, with D unresolved. Germline lookup yields CDR1 SQVTM and CDR2 ANQGSEA. The CDR3 sequence is 10 residues long. The V gene lost 1 base and the J gene lost 10 bases, with 7 bases spanning the gap. The CDR3: CSVEGPGAFF. In DNA, the CDR3 is TGCAGCGTTGAAGGCCCGGGAGCTTTCTTT.

The chain links TRBV5-1 to TRBJ2-3; 10 bases map to TRBD2. Germline V gives CDR1 SGHRS, CDR2 YFSETQ. Losses at the gene ends were 2 bases for V and 5 bases for J; bases not matched to a gene: 5. This CDR3 is built from 15 residues. The CDR3 region has the DNA TGCGCCAGCAGCTTCGCTAGCGGGAGAGGAGATACGCAGTATTTT. Its translation: CASSFASGRGDTQYF. Complete variable domain (other parts from reference TRBV5-1 and TRBJ2-3): KAGVTQTPRYLIKTRGQQVTLSCSPISGHRSVSWYQQTPGQGLQFLFEYFSETQRNKGNFPGRFSGRQFSNSRSEMNVSTLELGDSALYLCASSFASGRGDTQYFGPGTRLTVL.

Here the CDR3 DNA reads TGCGCCAGCAGCCCCGGGACCGACGAAAAACTGTTTTTT. It specifies CASSPGTDEKLFF. J is TRBJ1-4 and V is TRBV5-1; maybe TRBD1 (5 bases). CDR3 length: 13 residues. The V end lost 4 bases, the J end lost 8 bases, and 12 bases lay between the germline ends. The germline CDR1 and CDR2 sequences are SGHRS and YFSETQ.

V is TRBV24-1 and J is TRBJ2-2; 9 nucleotides line up with TRBD2. Per germline, CDR1 KGHDR and CDR2 SFDVKD. The CDR3 covers 16 residues. The junction had 3 bases not matched to a gene; V was cut back by 4 bases and J by 1 base. The CDR3 is CATSESGGLNTGELFF. The DNA of the CDR3 is TGTGCCACCAGTGAGAGCGGGGGGCTGAACACCGGGGAGCTGTTTTTT.